The rows below give T cell receptor beta chains drawn from one sample of a study of cytomegalovirus exposure and HLA in healthy donors. The assay was immunoSEQ multiplex PCR, and TCRdb's table has in-frame clones only and misses some. The sample yields about 130,000 clones, 89% seen once. The specimen sequenced was PBMCs. The source is a woman younger than 35 in good health and CMV-seronegative. The CDR3 runs from the conserved cysteine through the conserved F or W. Fields, in order: clone size, V gene, D gene, J gene, CDR3 DNA, CDR3 protein. A D gene is named only where the DNA matches it firmly. Only part of the rows carry a size: once, few, many, or a class if the clone is expanded.

clone_size: NA; v_call: TRBV28; d_call: TRBD2; j_call: TRBJ2-7; cdr3_nt: TGTGCCAGCAGCCTGACTAGCGGGAGCAAGCAGTACTTC; cdr3_aa: CASSLTSGSKQYF
clone_size: once; v_call: TRBV19; d_call: NA; j_call: TRBJ1-2; cdr3_nt: TGTGCCAGTACAAACGGACAGAGCCCCATCTATGGCTACACCTTC; cdr3_aa: CASTNGQSPIYGYTF
clone_size: NA; v_call: TRBV11-3; d_call: NA; j_call: TRBJ2-7; cdr3_nt: TGTGCCAGCAGTCCCCTAGCGCCCAACCCCTACGAGCAGTACTTC; cdr3_aa: CASSPLAPNPYEQYF
clone_size: NA; v_call: TRBV6-5; d_call: TRBD2; j_call: TRBJ2-1; cdr3_nt: TGTGCCAGCAGTTACGGGGCGGGAGTGGATGAGCAGTTCTTC; cdr3_aa: CASSYGAGVDEQFF
clone_size: NA; v_call: TRBV18; d_call: TRBD2; j_call: TRBJ2-7; cdr3_nt: TGTGCCAGCTCACCACCGCTAGCGGGAGGTTTTCACGAGCAGTACTTC; cdr3_aa: CASSPPLAGGFHEQYF
clone_size: NA; v_call: TRBV30; d_call: NA; j_call: TRBJ2-1; cdr3_nt: TGTGCCTGGAGCAGACAGGGGGGGGTAGCGGGAGGCAATGAGCAGTTCTTC; cdr3_aa: CAWSRQGGVAGGNEQFF
clone_size: NA; v_call: TRBV6-1; d_call: TRBD1; j_call: TRBJ2-3; cdr3_nt: TGTGCCAGCAGTGAAGGGCGGACAGGGGGTACAGATACGCAGTATTTT; cdr3_aa: CASSEGRTGGTDTQYF
clone_size: NA; v_call: TRBV7-6; d_call: TRBD2; j_call: TRBJ2-3; cdr3_nt: TGTGCCAGCAGCTTAGCGGGGGGGGACGGAGGCACAGATACGCAGTATTTT; cdr3_aa: CASSLAGGDGGTDTQYF
clone_size: NA; v_call: TRBV5-3; d_call: NA; j_call: TRBJ1-5; cdr3_nt: TGTGCCAGAAGCGCCCGGGTTCGGCCTCCATCTGCAACGAGCGACCTGTATAGCAATCAGCCCCAGCATTTT; cdr3_aa: CARSARVRPPSATSDLYSNQPQHF
clone_size: NA; v_call: TRBV25-1; d_call: TRBD2; j_call: TRBJ2-2; cdr3_nt: TGTGCCAGCAGTGAAGCATGGACTAGCGAGAACACCGGGGAGCTGTTTTTT; cdr3_aa: CASSEAWTSENTGELFF
clone_size: once; v_call: TRBV5-1; d_call: NA; j_call: TRBJ1-1; cdr3_nt: TGCGCCAGCAGCCCAACAGGGTACAGCACTGAAGCTTTCTTT; cdr3_aa: CASSPTGYSTEAFF
clone_size: NA; v_call: TRBV11-3; d_call: NA; j_call: TRBJ2-5; cdr3_nt: TGTGCCAGCAGCCCCCGATCAGCGGAGCCAAGTAAAGAGACCCAGTACTTC; cdr3_aa: CASSPRSAEPSKETQYF
clone_size: NA; v_call: TRBV7-9; d_call: TRBD1; j_call: TRBJ1-2; cdr3_nt: TGTGCCAGCAGCTTGGGACAGGGAACCGGCGACTATGGCTACACCTTC; cdr3_aa: CASSLGQGTGDYGYTF
clone_size: NA; v_call: TRBV27; d_call: NA; j_call: TRBJ1-2; cdr3_nt: TGTGCCAGCAGTTGGAAGACTGGCTATGGCTACACCTTC; cdr3_aa: CASSWKTGYGYTF
clone_size: NA; v_call: TRBV19; d_call: TRBD1; j_call: TRBJ1-5; cdr3_nt: TGTGCCAGTAGTATGTCTTTAGGACAGGGAAGTGATCAGCCCCAGCATTTT; cdr3_aa: CASSMSLGQGSDQPQHF
clone_size: NA; v_call: TRBV5-6; d_call: NA; j_call: TRBJ2-7; cdr3_nt: TGTGCCAGCAGCTCAACACTAGTCTACGAGCAGTACTTC; cdr3_aa: CASSSTLVYEQYF
clone_size: NA; v_call: TRBV27; d_call: NA; j_call: TRBJ1-4; cdr3_nt: TGTGCCAGCAGTGCACAGCTTGTTAATGAAAAACTGTTTTTT; cdr3_aa: CASSAQLVNEKLFF
clone_size: NA; v_call: TRBV7-2; d_call: NA; j_call: TRBJ2-2; cdr3_nt: TGTGCCAGCAGCTTAAAACGGTTCCAGGCCGGGGAGCTGTTTTTT; cdr3_aa: CASSLKRFQAGELFF
clone_size: NA; v_call: TRBV4-2; d_call: NA; j_call: TRBJ2-6; cdr3_nt: TGTGCCAGCAGCCAAACTGACAGCTCTGGGGCCAACGTCCTGACTTTC; cdr3_aa: CASSQTDSSGANVLTF
clone_size: NA; v_call: TRBV28; d_call: NA; j_call: TRBJ1-4; cdr3_nt: TGTGCCAGCAGTTCCCCCGCGGCTAATGAAAAACTGTTTTTT; cdr3_aa: CASSSPAANEKLFF